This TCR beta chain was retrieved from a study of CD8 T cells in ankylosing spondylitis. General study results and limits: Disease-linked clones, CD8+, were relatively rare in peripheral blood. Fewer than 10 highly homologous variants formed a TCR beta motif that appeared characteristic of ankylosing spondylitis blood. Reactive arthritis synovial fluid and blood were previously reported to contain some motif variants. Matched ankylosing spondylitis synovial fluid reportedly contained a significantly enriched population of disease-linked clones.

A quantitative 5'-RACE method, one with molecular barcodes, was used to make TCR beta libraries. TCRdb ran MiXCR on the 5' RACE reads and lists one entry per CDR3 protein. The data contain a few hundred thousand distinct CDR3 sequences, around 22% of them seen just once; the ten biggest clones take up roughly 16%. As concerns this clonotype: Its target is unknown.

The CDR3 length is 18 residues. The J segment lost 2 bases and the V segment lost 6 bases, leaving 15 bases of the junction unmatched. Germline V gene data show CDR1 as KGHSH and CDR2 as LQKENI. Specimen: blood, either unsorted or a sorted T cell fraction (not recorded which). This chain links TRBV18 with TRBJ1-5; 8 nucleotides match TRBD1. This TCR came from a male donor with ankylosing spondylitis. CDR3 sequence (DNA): TGTGCCAGCTCCTACGCTCGCGGACAGGGAAGCGGCAATCAGCCCCAGCATTTT. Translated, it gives CASSYARGQGSGNQPQHF.